This T cell receptor beta chain appears in the sequencing data of a study of neurological immune-mediated disorders. Regarding the study as a whole: Multiple sclerosis, the disease with the least TCR clonal expansion, fell below healthy controls, whereas HTLV-1-associated myelopathy showed the most.

A total of 2 million PBMCs stored at -80 degrees C provided the unsorted libraries. This clonotype was picked up many times. The antigen remains undetermined. Each CDR3 protein gets one entry after TCRdb re-called the 5' RACE reads with MiXCR. The table shows approximately 46,000 distinct CDR3 sequences, with about 9.4% occurring only once. This CDR3 has 13 residues. Germline lookup yields CDR1 MDHEN and CDR2 SYDVKM. V gave up 2 bases and J gave up 6 bases, with 8 bases separating them. Sequenced material: PBMCs. This sequence joins TRBV28 and TRBJ2-1; no definite D call. The origin of this receptor is a man aged 70 or older with HTLV-1-associated myelopathy (HAM/TSP). The CDR3 protein is CASSLLGRNEQFF. DNA for the CDR3: TGTGCCAGCAGTTTACTAGGGCGCAATGAGCAGTTCTTC. The variable domain in full, with the rest retrieved from reference TRBV28 and TRBJ2-1, is DVKVTQSSRYLVKRTGEKVFLECVQDMDHENMFWYRQDPGLGLRLIYFSYDVKMKEKGDIPEGYSVSREKKERFSLILESASTNQTSMYLCASSLLGRNEQFFGPGTRLTVL.